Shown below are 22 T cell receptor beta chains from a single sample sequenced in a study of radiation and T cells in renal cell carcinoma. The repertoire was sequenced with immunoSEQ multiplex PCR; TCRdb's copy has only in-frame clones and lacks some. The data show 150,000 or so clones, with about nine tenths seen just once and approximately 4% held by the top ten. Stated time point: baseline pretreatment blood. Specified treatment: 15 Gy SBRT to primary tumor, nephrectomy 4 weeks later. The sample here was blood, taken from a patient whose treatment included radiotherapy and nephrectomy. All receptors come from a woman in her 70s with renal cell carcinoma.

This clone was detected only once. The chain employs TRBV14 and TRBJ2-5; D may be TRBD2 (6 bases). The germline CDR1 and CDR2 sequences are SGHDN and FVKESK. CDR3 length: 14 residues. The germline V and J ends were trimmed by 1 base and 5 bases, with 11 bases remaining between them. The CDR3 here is CASSQGLGWETQYF. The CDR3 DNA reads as TGTGCCAGCAGCCAAGGACTAGGCTGGGAGACCCAGTACTTC.

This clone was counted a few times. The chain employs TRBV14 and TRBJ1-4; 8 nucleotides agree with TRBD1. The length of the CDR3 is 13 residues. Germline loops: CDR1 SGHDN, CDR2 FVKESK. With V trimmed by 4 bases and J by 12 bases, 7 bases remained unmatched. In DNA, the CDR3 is TGTGCCAGCAGCCGAGCCGGGACAGGCGAACTGTTTTTT. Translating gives CASSRAGTGELFF.

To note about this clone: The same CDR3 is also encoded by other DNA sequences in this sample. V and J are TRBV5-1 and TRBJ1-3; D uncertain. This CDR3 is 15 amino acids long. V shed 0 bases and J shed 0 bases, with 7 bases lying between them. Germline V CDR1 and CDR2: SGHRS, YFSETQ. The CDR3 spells CASSLDGSSGNTIYF. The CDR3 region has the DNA TGCGCCAGCAGCTTGGATGGGAGCTCTGGAAACACCATATATTTT.

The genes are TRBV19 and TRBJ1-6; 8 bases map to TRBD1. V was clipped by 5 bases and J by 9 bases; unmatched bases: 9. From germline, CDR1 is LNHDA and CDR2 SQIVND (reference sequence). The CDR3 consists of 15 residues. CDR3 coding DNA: TGTGCCAGTAGTCTACTACCCGGACAGGGTTCACCCCTCCACTTT. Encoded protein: CASSLLPGQGSPLHF.

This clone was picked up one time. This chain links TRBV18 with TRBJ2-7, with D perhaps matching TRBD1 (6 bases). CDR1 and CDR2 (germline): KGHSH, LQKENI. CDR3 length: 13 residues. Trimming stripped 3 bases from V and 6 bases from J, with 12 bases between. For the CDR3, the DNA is TGTGCCAGCTCACCCACAGGACAGAGCGAGCAGTACTTC. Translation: CASSPTGQSEQYF.

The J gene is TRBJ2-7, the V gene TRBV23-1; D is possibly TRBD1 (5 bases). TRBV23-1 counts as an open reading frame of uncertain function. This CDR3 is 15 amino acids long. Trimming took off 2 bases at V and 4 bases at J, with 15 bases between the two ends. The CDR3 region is CASSQSKGKMYEQYF. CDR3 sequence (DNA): TGCGCCAGCAGTCAAAGTAAGGGGAAAATGTACGAGCAGTACTTC.

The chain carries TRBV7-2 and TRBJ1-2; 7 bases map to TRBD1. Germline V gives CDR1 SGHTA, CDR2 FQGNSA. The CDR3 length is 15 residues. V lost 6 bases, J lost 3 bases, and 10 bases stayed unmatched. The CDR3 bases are TGTGCCAGCAGTTCCCGGGACAGCCTCTACTATGGCTACACCTTC. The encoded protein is CASSSRDSLYYGYTF.

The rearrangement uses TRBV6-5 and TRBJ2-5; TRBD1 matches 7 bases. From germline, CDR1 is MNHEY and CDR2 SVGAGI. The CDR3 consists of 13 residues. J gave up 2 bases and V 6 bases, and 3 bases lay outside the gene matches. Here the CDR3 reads CASSPGQQETQYF. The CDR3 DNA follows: TGTGCCAGCAGCCCGGGACAGCAAGAGACCCAGTACTTC.

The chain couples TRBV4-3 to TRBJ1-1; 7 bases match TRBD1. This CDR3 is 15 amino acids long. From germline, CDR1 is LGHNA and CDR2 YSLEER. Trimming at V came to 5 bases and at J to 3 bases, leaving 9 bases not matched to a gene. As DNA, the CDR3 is TGCGCCAGCAGCGACCCGGACAGGAGGGACACTGAAGCTTTCTTT. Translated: CASSDPDRRDTEAFF.

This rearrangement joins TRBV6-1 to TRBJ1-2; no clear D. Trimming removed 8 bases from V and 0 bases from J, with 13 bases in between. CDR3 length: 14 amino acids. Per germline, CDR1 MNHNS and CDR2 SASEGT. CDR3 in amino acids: CASRHRAANYGYTF. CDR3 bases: TGTGCCAGCCGGCATAGGGCTGCTAACTATGGCTACACCTTC.

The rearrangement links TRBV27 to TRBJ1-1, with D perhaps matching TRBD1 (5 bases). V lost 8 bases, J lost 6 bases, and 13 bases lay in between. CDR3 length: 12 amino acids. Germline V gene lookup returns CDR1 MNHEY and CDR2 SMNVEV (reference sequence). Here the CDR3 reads CASSPGASEAFF. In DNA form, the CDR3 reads TGTGCCAGCTCCCCCGGGGCGTCTGAAGCTTTCTTT.

The DNA of the CDR3 is TGTGCCAGCAGCTACATAGCGGGGATCTCCTACAATGAGCAGTTCTTC. Residues: CASSYIAGISYNEQFF. The J gene is TRBJ2-1, the V gene TRBV7-9, with TRBD2 matching over 8 bases. The CDR3 is 16 amino acids. Germline V gene sequence: CDR1 SEHNR, CDR2 FQNEAQ (reference sequence). J gave up 0 bases and V 4 bases, and 5 bases lay outside the gene matches.

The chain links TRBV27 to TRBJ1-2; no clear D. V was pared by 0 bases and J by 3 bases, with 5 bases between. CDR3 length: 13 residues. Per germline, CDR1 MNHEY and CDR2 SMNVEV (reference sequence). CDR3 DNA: TGTGCCAGCAGTTTATCTGGGGACTATGGCTACACCTTC. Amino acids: CASSLSGDYGYTF.

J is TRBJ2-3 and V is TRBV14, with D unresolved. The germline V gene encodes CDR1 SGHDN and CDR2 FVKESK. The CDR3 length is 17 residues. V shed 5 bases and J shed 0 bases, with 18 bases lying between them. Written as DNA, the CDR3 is TGTGCCAGCAGCTTAGACCGGTTAAGCGCTAGCACAGATACGCAGTATTTT. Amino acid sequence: CASSLDRLSASTDTQYF.

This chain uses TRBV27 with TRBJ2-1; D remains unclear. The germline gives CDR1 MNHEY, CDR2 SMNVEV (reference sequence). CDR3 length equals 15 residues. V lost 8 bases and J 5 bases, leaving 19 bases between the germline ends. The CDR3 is CASGPFGPTDNEQFF. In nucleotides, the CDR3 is TGTGCCAGCGGACCCTTCGGGCCGACGGACAATGAGCAGTTCTTC.

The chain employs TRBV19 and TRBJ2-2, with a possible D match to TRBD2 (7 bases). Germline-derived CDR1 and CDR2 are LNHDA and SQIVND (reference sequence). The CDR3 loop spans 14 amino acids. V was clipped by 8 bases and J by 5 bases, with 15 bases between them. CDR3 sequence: CASSRGGLTGELFF. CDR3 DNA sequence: TGTGCCAGTTCGAGGGGGGGTCTAACCGGGGAGCTGTTTTTT.

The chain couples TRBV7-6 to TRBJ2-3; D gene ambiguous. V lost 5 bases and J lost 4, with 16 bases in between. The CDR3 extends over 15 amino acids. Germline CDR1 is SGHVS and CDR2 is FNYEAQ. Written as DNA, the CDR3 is TGTGCCAGCAGCAAGAATTCCGCGAGCCCAGATACGCAGTATTTT. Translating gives CASSKNSASPDTQYF.

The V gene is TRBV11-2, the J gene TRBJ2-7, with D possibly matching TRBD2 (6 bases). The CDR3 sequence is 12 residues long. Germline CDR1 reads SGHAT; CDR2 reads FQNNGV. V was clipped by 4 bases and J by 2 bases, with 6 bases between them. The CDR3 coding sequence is TGTGCCAGCAGCTCGGGAGCCTACGAGCAGTACTTC. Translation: CASSSGAYEQYF.

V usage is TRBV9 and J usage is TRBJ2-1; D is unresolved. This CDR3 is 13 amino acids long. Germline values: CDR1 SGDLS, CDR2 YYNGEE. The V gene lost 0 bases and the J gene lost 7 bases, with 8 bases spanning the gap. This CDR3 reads CASSVGPVNEQFF. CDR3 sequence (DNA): TGTGCCAGCAGCGTAGGCCCAGTGAATGAGCAGTTCTTC.

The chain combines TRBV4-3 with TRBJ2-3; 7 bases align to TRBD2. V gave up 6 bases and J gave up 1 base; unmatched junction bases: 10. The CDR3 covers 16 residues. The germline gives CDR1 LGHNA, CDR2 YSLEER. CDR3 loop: CASSPSMAGGTDTQYF. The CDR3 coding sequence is TGCGCCAGCAGTCCAAGTATGGCGGGGGGCACAGATACGCAGTATTTT.

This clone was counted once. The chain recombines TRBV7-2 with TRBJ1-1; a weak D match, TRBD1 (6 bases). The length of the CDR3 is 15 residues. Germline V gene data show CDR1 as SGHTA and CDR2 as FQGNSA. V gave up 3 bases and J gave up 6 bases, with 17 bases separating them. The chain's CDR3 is CASSFPLGGAAEAFF. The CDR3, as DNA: TGTGCCAGCAGCTTTCCCCTCGGGGGGGCGGCTGAAGCTTTCTTT.

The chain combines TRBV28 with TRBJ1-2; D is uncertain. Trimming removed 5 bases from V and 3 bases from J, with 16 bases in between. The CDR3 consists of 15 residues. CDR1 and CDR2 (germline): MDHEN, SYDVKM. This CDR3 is CASSPFGRGDYGYTF. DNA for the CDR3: TGTGCCAGCAGTCCATTTGGCCGTGGGGACTATGGCTACACCTTC.